The subject of this entry is one TCR beta chain. V was clipped by 6 bases and J by 0 bases; unmatched bases: 6. CDR1 SEHNR and CDR2 FQNEAQ come from the germline V gene (reference sequence). This CDR3 has 17 residues. TCRdb called the 5' RACE reads again in MiXCR, with one record for every CDR3 protein. This repertoire shows over 500,000 distinct CDR3 sequences, around a sixth found once; its top ten account for approximately 8.1%. This sample stems from a study of T-cell memory formation after mild COVID-19. Sequencing was performed on PBMCs or a T cell subset sorted from them (not recorded which). The V call is TRBV7-9, the J call TRBJ2-2; 11 nucleotides match TRBD2. This sequence was found in an adult woman who had mild COVID-19 (a few samples of this study predate the infection). Cell type and time point are not known. The CDR3 sequence is CASRLGLAAANTGELFF. The CDR3, as DNA: TGTGCCAGCAGATTGGGACTAGCGGCCGCGAACACCGGGGAGCTGTTTTTT.